A single sample is the source of the 30 T cell receptor beta chains below, sequenced in a study of blood T cell repertoires in COVID-19. Data came from immunoSEQ multiplex PCR; TCRdb stores just in-frame clones and leaves some out. The profile shows approximately 120,000 clones, approximately 85% of them singletons. The material sequenced was peripheral blood. These receptors originate from a human donor in a cohort sampled during active COVID-19.

V is TRBV15 and J is TRBJ2-4, with 9 nucleotides matching TRBD2. Germline V gene sequence: CDR1 LNHNV, CDR2 YYDKDF (reference sequence). V gave up 0 bases and J gave up 3 bases; unmatched junction bases: 6. The CDR3 extends over 17 amino acids. CDR3 DNA sequence: TGTGCCACCAGCAGAGACCTAGCGGGGTACGGCAAAAACATTCAGTACTTC. Residues: CATSRDLAGYGKNIQYF.

The chain combines TRBV19 with TRBJ1-1; TRBD1 matches at 8 bases. The V and J ends lost 6 bases and 4 bases, in that order; junction bases with no gene match: 7. The CDR3 consists of 14 residues. The germline gives CDR1 LNHDA, CDR2 SQIVND (reference sequence). The CDR3 sequence: CASRADRARTEAFF. The CDR3, as DNA: TGTGCCAGTAGAGCGGACAGGGCCCGCACTGAAGCTTTCTTT.

This clone has only one observation. The chain is built from TRBV27 and TRBJ2-7; 7 bases fit TRBD2. Germline CDR1 is MNHEY and CDR2 is SMNVEV (reference sequence). The CDR3 is 14 residues long. V lost 2 bases, J lost 3 bases, and 4 bases stayed unmatched. The CDR3 DNA follows: TGTGCCAGCAGTTTAAGACTAGCCTACTACGAGCAGTACTTC. Its translation is CASSLRLAYYEQYF.

CDR3 nucleotide sequence: TGTGCCAGCAGTGAAGGGGCAGGTCAAAATTCACCCCTCCACTTT. Its translation: CASSEGAGQNSPLHF. V is TRBV2 and J is TRBJ1-6; no firm D call. Looked up from germline, CDR1 is SNHLY and CDR2 is FYNNEI. With 1 base removed from V and 7 bases from J, the gap between germline ends came to 11 bases. The CDR3 has 15 residues.

This chain links TRBV3-1 (or the pseudogene TRBV3-2) with TRBJ1-6; D unclear. Germline assignment: CDR1 LGHDT and CDR2 YNNKEL (reference sequence). There are 12 residues in the CDR3. V was trimmed by 4 bases and J by 14 bases, leaving 12 bases between them. CDR3 coding DNA: TGTGCCAGCAGCCCAGACACCACTTCCCTCCACTTT. As protein: CASSPDTTSLHF.

The genes are TRBV6-5 and TRBJ1-1; 9 bases agree with TRBD1. The germline gives CDR1 MNHEY, CDR2 SVGAGI. V dropped 6 bases and J dropped 4; count of bases not matched to a gene: 6. The CDR3 totals 14 residues. For the CDR3, the DNA is TGTGCCAGCAGAAGGGGACAGGGTAGCACTGAAGCTTTCTTT. It is translated as CASRRGQGSTEAFF.

This clone was observed a few times. The gene calls are TRBV4-1 and TRBJ1-1; D uncertain. Trimming removed 4 bases from V and 6 bases from J, with 12 bases in between. In germline, CDR1 is MGHRA, CDR2 YSYEKL. There are 13 residues in the CDR3. The CDR3, as DNA: TGCGCCAGCAGCCCACCGCCAGGATCTGAAGCTTTCTTT. Protein: CASSPPPGSEAFF.

This sequence joins TRBV6-4 and TRBJ2-3; 11 bases are a match to TRBD2. Germline lookup yields CDR1 MRHNA and CDR2 SNTAGT. The length of the CDR3 is 14 residues. The junction had 2 bases not matched to a gene; V was cut back by 6 bases and J by 3 bases. CDR3 in amino acids: CASSTSGSTDTQYF. CDR3 in DNA: TGTGCCAGCAGCACTAGCGGGAGTACAGATACGCAGTATTTT.

The rearrangement joins TRBV7-9 to TRBJ2-4; 7 bases line up with TRBD1. J gave up 4 bases and V 0 bases, and 12 bases lay outside the gene matches. The CDR3 runs 18 residues. Germline loops: CDR1 SEHNR, CDR2 FQNEAQ (reference sequence). CDR3 protein: CASSLAGISGQKKNIQYF. CDR3 DNA: TGTGCCAGCAGCTTAGCGGGAATTTCGGGACAGAAAAAAAACATTCAGTACTTC.

The V call is TRBV19, the J call TRBJ1-6; no definite D call. Looked up from germline, CDR1 is LNHDA and CDR2 is SQIVND (reference sequence). This CDR3 spans 13 amino acids. V was clipped by 3 bases and J by 5 bases, with 5 bases between them. CDR3 sequence: CASSIPNNSPLHF. The CDR3 DNA reads as TGTGCCAGTAGTATCCCAAATAATTCACCCCTCCACTTT.

The V and J genes are TRBV28 and TRBJ1-1, with D maybe TRBD1 (5 bases). Trimming removed 7 bases at V and 1 base at J, with 19 bases between. The germline gives CDR1 MDHEN, CDR2 SYDVKM. CDR3 size: 16 residues. The CDR3 sequence is CASTDEYGGPNTEAFF. CDR3 DNA: TGTGCCAGCACCGATGAATACGGGGGACCGAACACTGAAGCTTTCTTT.

The chain combines TRBV6-6 with TRBJ1-3, with TRBD1 as a possible D gene (6 bases). V gave up 10 bases and J gave up 1 base, with 11 bases separating them. The CDR3 has 13 amino acids. In germline, CDR1 is MNHNY, CDR2 SVGAGI (reference sequence). The CDR3 DNA reads as TGTGCCAACAGCAGGGGTTCTGGAAACACCATATATTTT. It specifies CANSRGSGNTIYF.

This rearrangement joins TRBV6-5 to TRBJ2-1, with TRBD2 identical over 7 bases. This CDR3 has 14 residues. V shed 4 bases, J shed 10 bases, and the junction held 10 bases outside the gene matches. The germline V gene encodes CDR1 MNHEY and CDR2 SVGAGI. CDR3 protein: CASSLTGGFEEQFF. In DNA, the CDR3 is TGTGCCAGCAGTTTAACGGGGGGTTTTGAGGAGCAGTTCTTC.

V is TRBV9 and J is TRBJ1-5, with unresolved D. CDR3 length: 13 amino acids. V gave up 3 bases and J gave up 5 bases, with 9 bases separating them. CDR1 and CDR2 (germline): SGDLS, YYNGEE. CDR3 protein: CASSGLVDQPQHF. The CDR3, as DNA: TGTGCCAGCAGCGGGCTCGTCGATCAGCCCCAGCATTTT.

The rearrangement links TRBV6-2 or TRBV6-3 to TRBJ2-7; D possibly corresponds to TRBD2 (6 bases). Trimming shortened V by 0 bases and J by 3 bases, and 15 bases separated the two germline ends. The CDR3 runs 16 residues. Germline lookup yields CDR1 MNHEY and CDR2 SVGEGT. The CDR3: CASSYSGGSLRYEQYV. CDR3 coding DNA: TGTGCCAGCAGTTACTCTGGAGGGTCTCTCCGCTACGAGCAGTACGTC.

About this clone: The sample contains more than one DNA sequence encoding this CDR3. J is TRBJ2-3 and V is TRBV7-2, with 7 nucleotides matching TRBD2. The CDR3 covers 15 residues. Germline V gene lookup returns CDR1 SGHTA and CDR2 FQGNSA. Trimming at V came to 5 bases and at J to 1 base, leaving 6 bases not matched to a gene. The CDR3 DNA follows: TGTGCCAGCAGCCTGGCCGCGGGGGGCACAGATACGCAGTATTTT. Its translation: CASSLAAGGTDTQYF.

This sequence joins TRBV4-1 and TRBJ1-6; D may be TRBD1 (5 bases). The CDR3 contains 16 residues. Germline CDR1 and CDR2: MGHRA and YSYEKL. V lost 0 bases and J lost 6, with 12 bases in between. This CDR3 is CASSQDVSGGNSPLHF. DNA of the CDR3: TGCGCCAGCAGCCAAGATGTATCGGGGGGTAATTCACCCCTCCACTTT.

This clone was found a few times. CDR3: CASSSPGGARGYGYTF. In nucleotides, the CDR3 is TGTGCCAGCAGCTCCCCAGGGGGCGCCCGTGGCTATGGCTACACCTTC. The rearrangement uses TRBV27 and TRBJ1-2, with 8 bases fitting TRBD1. The trim removed 6 bases at V and 4 bases at J, leaving 13 bases unmatched. The germline V gene encodes CDR1 MNHEY and CDR2 SMNVEV (reference sequence). The CDR3 spans 16 residues.

The rearrangement uses TRBV5-1 and TRBJ2-3; TRBD2 matches 11 bases. V lost 0 bases to trimming and J lost 0 bases; unmatched junction nucleotides: 6. Germline V gives CDR1 SGHRS, CDR2 YFSETQ. This CDR3 spans 18 amino acids. CDR3 in DNA: TGCGCCAGCAGCTTGGGACTAGCGGGGCCTTCTAGCACAGATACGCAGTATTTT. Translating gives CASSLGLAGPSSTDTQYF.

This sequence joins TRBV5-6 and TRBJ2-2; a possible D gene is TRBD1 (6 bases). This CDR3 comprises 15 residues. Trimming left V 1 base short and J 5 bases short, with 12 bases between. Germline CDR1 and CDR2: SGHDT and YYEEEE. CDR3 loop: CASSLYDRLTGELFF. DNA of the CDR3: TGTGCCAGCAGCTTGTATGACAGGCTAACCGGGGAGCTGTTTTTT.

This chain joins TRBV7-2 and TRBJ2-7; D not certain. CDR1 is SGHTA, CDR2 FQGNSA, per germline. V lost 5 bases, J lost 2 bases, and 13 bases lay in between. The CDR3 is 14 amino acids. The CDR3 sequence is CASSTILKPYEQYV. In DNA, the CDR3 is TGTGCCAGCAGCACCATCCTAAAGCCCTACGAGCAGTACGTC.

The chain uses TRBV2 and TRBJ2-5; 14 nucleotides align to TRBD2. The length of the CDR3 is 15 residues. Germline V lookup: CDR1 SNHLY, CDR2 FYNNEI. Unmatched junction bases numbered 4, after V lost 6 bases and J lost 4 bases. The CDR3 reads CASRGTSGRGETQYF. CDR3 DNA: TGTGCCAGCAGGGGGACTAGCGGGAGAGGAGAGACCCAGTACTTC.

This chain connects TRBV7-9 to TRBJ2-5; a possible D gene is TRBD1 (6 bases). The CDR3 totals 16 residues. The V end lost 1 base, the J end lost 4 bases, and 16 bases lay between the germline ends. Germline CDR1 SEHNR, CDR2 FQNEAQ (reference sequence). For the CDR3, the DNA is TGTGCCAGCAGCTTAGGGGAACAGGGACGACCAGAGACCCAGTACTTC. Encoded protein: CASSLGEQGRPETQYF.

The chain has TRBV11-3 and TRBJ2-1, with 8 bases lining up with TRBD2. The CDR3 is 14 residues long. Germline V lookup: CDR1 SGHNT, CDR2 YENEEA. V was pared by 7 bases and J by 5 bases, with 7 bases of the junction left unmatched. The CDR3 coding sequence is TGTGCCAGCACGGGAGGGGGTTCGCACAATGAGCAGTTCTTC. This sequence encodes CASTGGGSHNEQFF. Using reference TRBV11-3 and TRBJ2-1 for the parts outside the CDR3, the full variable domain is EAGVVQSPRYKIIEKKQPVAFWCNPISGHNTLYWYLQNLGQGPELLIRYENEEAVDDSQLPKDRFSAERLKGVDSTLKIQPAELGDSAVYLCASTGGGSHNEQFFGPGTRLTVL.

The rearrangement joins TRBV6-2 or TRBV6-3 to TRBJ2-5; a weak D match, TRBD1 (5 bases). This CDR3 contains 15 residues. Trimming shortened V by 4 bases and J by 4 bases, and 16 bases separated the two germline ends. Germline values: CDR1 MNHEY, CDR2 SVGEGT. The CDR3 nucleotides are TGTGCCAGCAGTTGGATCAGGGTCGCCGGAGAGACCCAGTACTTC. Residues: CASSWIRVAGETQYF.

This sequence joins TRBV12-5 and TRBJ2-5, with a possible D match to TRBD2 (6 bases). V was pared by 2 bases and J by 10 bases, with 14 bases between. This CDR3 spans 13 amino acids. Germline V gene lookup returns CDR1 LGHNT and CDR2 FRNRAP. CDR3: CASGLSGPGGQYF. CDR3 nucleotides: TGTGCTAGTGGTTTGAGTGGGCCCGGGGGCCAGTACTTC.

The chain couples TRBV5-3 to TRBJ1-6, with D possibly being TRBD1 (6 bases). Being an ORF, TRBV5-3 has a function that is uncertain. The CDR3 runs 18 residues. V lost 4 bases, J lost 2 bases, and 19 bases lay in between. For the CDR3, the DNA is TGTGCCAGAAGCCCACGCGGACAGCAGCAACCCTATAATTCACCCCTCCACTTT. Protein product: CARSPRGQQQPYNSPLHF.

The J gene is TRBJ1-6, the V gene TRBV4-3; a possible D gene is TRBD1 (5 bases). The V and J ends lost 5 bases and 5 bases respectively, with 10 bases between them. Germline V lookup: CDR1 LGHNA, CDR2 YSLEER. This CDR3 spans 14 amino acids. In DNA form, the CDR3 reads TGCGCCAGCAGCGTCAGGGTCGATAATTCACCCCTCCACTTT. It is translated as CASSVRVDNSPLHF.

This chain links TRBV6-2 or TRBV6-3 with TRBJ1-2, with a tentative D call TRBD1 (6 bases). Trimming took 3 bases from V and 3 from J, leaving 14 bases between them. This CDR3 has 15 amino acids. CDR1 and CDR2 from the germline V gene are MNHEY and SVGEGT. The CDR3 DNA sequence: TGTGCCAGCAGTTATGGACAGCTTGGCGACTATGGCTACACCTTC. This codes for CASSYGQLGDYGYTF.

The chain has TRBV4-3 and TRBJ1-4, with 7 bases aligning to TRBD1. The CDR3 sequence is 15 residues long. Per the germline V gene, CDR1 is LGHNA and CDR2 is YSLEER. Germline trimming cut 1 base from V and 8 bases from J; bases unmatched to any gene: 7. This CDR3 is CASSQGDSIGEKLFF. CDR3 in DNA: TGCGCCAGCAGCCAAGGGGACAGTATAGGGGAAAAACTGTTTTTT.